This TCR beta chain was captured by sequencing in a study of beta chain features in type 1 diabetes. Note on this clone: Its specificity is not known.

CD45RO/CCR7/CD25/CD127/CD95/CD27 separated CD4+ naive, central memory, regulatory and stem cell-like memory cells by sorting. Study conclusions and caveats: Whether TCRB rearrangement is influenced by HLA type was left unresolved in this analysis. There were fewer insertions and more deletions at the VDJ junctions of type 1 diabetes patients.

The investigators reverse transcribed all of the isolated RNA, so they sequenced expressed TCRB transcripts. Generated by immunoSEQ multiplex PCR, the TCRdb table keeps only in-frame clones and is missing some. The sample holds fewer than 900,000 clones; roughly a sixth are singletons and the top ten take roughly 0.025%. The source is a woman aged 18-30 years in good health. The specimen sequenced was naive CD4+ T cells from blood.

The CDR3 sequence: CASSIIGQGKTGELFF. In DNA, the CDR3 is TGTGCCAGTAGTATAATCGGACAGGGTAAAACCGGGGAGCTGTTTTTT. The chain employs TRBV19 and TRBJ2-2, with 8 positions matching TRBD1. The germline gives CDR1 LNHDA, CDR2 SQIVND (reference sequence). The CDR3 loop spans 16 amino acids. V shed 2 bases and J 5 bases; nucleotides not matched to a gene: 7.